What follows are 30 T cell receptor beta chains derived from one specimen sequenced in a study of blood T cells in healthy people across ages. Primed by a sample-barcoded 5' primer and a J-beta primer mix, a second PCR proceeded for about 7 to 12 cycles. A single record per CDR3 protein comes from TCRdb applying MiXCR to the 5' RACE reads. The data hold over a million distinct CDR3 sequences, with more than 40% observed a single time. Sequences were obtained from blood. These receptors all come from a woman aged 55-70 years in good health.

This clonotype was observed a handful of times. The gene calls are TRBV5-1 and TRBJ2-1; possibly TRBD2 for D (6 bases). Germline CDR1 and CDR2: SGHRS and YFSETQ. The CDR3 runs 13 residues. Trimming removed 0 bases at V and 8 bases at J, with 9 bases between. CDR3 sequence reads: CASSLGGGDEQFF. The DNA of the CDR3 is TGCGCCAGCAGCTTGGGCGGAGGGGATGAGCAGTTCTTC. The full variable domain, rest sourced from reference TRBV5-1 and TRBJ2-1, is KAGVTQTPRYLIKTRGQQVTLSCSPISGHRSVSWYQQTPGQGLQFLFEYFSETQRNKGNFPGRFSGRQFSNSRSEMNVSTLELGDSALYLCASSLGGGDEQFFGPGTRLTVL.

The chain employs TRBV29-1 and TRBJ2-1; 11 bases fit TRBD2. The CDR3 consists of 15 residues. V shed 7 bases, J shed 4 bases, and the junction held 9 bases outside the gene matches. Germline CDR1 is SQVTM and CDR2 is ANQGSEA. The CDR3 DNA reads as TGCAGCGGCTCCGGGACTAGCGGTGAATACAATGAGCAGTTCTTC. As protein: CSGSGTSGEYNEQFF.

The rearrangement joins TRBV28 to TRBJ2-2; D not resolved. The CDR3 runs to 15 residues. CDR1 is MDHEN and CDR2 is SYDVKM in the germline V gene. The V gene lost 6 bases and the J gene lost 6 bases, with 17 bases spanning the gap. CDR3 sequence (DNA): TGTGCCAGCAGCCCCCCCACAGTTCGGGCCGGGGAGCTGTTTTTT. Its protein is CASSPPTVRAGELFF.

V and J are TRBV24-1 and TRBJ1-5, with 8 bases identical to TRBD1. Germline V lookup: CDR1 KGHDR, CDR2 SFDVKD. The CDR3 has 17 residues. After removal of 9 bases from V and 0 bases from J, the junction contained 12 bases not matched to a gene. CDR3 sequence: CATRKDRDGSSNQPQHF. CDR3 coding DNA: TGTGCCACCCGGAAGGACAGGGATGGCAGTAGCAATCAGCCCCAGCATTTT.

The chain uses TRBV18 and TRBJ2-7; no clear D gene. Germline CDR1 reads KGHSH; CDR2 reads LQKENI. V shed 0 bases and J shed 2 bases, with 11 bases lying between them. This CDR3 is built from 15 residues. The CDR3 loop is CASSPPSGQTYEQYF. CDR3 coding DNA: TGTGCCAGCTCACCACCGTCAGGCCAGACCTACGAGCAGTACTTC.

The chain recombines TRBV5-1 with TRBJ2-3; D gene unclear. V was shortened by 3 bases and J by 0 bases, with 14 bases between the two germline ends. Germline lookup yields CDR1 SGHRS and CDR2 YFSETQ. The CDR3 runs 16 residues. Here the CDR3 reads CASSSSVYPSTDTQYF. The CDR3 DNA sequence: TGCGCCAGCAGCTCTTCCGTGTACCCTAGCACAGATACGCAGTATTTT. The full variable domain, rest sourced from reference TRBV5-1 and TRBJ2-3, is KAGVTQTPRYLIKTRGQQVTLSCSPISGHRSVSWYQQTPGQGLQFLFEYFSETQRNKGNFPGRFSGRQFSNSRSEMNVSTLELGDSALYLCASSSSVYPSTDTQYFGPGTRLTVL.

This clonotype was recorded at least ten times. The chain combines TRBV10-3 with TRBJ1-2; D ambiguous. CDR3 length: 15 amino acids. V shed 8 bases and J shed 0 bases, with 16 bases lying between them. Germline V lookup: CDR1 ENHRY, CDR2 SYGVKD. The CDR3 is CAIRGVSTTNYGYTF. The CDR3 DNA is TGTGCCATCCGTGGGGTGTCGACAACTAACTATGGCTACACCTTC.

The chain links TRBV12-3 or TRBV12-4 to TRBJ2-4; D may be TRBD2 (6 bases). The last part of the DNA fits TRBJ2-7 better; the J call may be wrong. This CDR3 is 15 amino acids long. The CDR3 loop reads CASSTVGTVSYEQYF. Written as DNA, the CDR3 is TGTGCCAGCTCCACCGTCGGGACTGTAAGCTACGAGCAGTACTTC.

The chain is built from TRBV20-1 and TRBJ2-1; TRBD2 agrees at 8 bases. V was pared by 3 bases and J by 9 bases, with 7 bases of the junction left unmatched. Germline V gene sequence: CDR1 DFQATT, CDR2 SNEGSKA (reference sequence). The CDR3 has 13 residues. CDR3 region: CSASNGRAGEQFF. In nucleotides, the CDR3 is TGCAGTGCTAGTAACGGGAGGGCCGGTGAGCAGTTCTTC.

CDR3 in DNA: TGTGCCAGCAGTTTCTCGGGAGGGCTAGCTTTCTTT. Encoded protein: CASSFSGGLAFF. The V call is TRBV6-5, the J call TRBJ1-1; D is ambiguous. The length of the CDR3 is 12 residues. CDR1 and CDR2 (germline): MNHEY, SVGAGI. Deletions cut 4 bases from V and 10 bases from J, with 13 bases between.

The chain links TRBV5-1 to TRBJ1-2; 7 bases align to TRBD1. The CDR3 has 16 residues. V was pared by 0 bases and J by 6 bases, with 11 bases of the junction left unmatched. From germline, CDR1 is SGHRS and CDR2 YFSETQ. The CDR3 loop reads CASSLAETGPRHGYTF. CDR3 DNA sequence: TGCGCCAGCAGCTTGGCCGAGACAGGGCCAAGGCATGGCTACACCTTC.

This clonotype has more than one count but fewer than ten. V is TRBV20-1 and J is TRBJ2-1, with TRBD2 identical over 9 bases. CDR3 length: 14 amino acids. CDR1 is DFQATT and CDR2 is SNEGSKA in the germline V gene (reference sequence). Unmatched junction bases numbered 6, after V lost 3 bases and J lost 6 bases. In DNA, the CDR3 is TGCAGTGCTAGCCGACTAGCGGAGATCAATGAGCAGTTCTTC. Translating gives CSASRLAEINEQFF.

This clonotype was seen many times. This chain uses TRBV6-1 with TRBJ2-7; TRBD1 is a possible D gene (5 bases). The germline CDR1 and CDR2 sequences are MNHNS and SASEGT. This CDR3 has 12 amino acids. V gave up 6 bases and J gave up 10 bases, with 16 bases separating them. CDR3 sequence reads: CASRESSGFQYF. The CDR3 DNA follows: TGTGCCAGCAGAGAGTCTTCAGGGTTCCAGTACTTC.

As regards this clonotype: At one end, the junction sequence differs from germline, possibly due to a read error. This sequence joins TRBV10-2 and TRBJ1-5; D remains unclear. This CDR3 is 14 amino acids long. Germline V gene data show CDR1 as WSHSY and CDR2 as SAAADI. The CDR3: CASTDDERNQPKHF. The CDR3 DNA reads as TGCGCCAGCACCGACGACGAGCGCAATCAGCCCAAGCATTTT.

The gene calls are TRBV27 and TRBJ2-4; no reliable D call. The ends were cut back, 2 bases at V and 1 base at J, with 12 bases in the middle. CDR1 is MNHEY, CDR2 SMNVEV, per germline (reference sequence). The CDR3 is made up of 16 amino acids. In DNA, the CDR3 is TGTGCCAGCAGTTTAACACCTAACTCGGCCAAAAACATTCAGTACTTC. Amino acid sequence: CASSLTPNSAKNIQYF.

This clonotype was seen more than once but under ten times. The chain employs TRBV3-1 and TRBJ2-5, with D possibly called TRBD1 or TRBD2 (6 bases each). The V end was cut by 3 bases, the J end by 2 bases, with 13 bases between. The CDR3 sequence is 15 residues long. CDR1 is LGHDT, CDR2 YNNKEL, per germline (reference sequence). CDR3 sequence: CASSQRGEIQETQYF. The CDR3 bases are TGTGCCAGCAGCCAGAGGGGGGAAATACAAGAGACCCAGTACTTC.

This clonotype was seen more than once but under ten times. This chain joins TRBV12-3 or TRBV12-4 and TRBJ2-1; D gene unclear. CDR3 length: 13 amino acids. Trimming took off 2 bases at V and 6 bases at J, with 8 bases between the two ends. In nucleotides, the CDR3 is TGTGCCAGCAGTTTATTGGCGGTCAATGAGCAGTTCTTC. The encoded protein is CASSLLAVNEQFF.

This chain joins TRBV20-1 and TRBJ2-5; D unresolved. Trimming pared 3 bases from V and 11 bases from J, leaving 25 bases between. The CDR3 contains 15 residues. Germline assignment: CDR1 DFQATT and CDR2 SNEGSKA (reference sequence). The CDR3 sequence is CSARYLAYPLNEQYF. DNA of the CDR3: TGCAGTGCTAGGTATCTCGCCTATCCGCTCAATGAGCAGTACTTC.

The CDR3 loop reads CASSWGPGETQYF. Written as DNA, the CDR3 is TGTGCCAGCAGCTGGGGACCTGGGGAGACCCAGTACTTC. V gene TRBV6-5 combines with J gene TRBJ2-7, with D possibly being TRBD1 or TRBD2 (5 bases each). The J call may be mistaken, given a closer DNA end match to TRBJ2-5. This CDR3 spans 13 amino acids. From germline, CDR1 is MNHEY and CDR2 SVGAGI.

The CDR3 region is CASRSWGVYTDTQYF. The CDR3 bases are TGTGCCAGCAGATCCTGGGGGGTTTACACAGATACGCAGTATTTT. The chain has TRBV14 and TRBJ2-3, with D possibly being TRBD2 (6 bases). CDR3 size: 15 residues. Trimming pared 6 bases from V and 2 bases from J, leaving 15 bases between. CDR1 and CDR2 from the germline V gene are SGHDN and FVKESK. Filled out from reference TRBV14 and TRBJ2-3, the complete variable domain reads EAGVTQFPSHSVIEKGQTVTLRCDPISGHDNLYWYRRVMGKEIKFLLHFVKESKQDESGMPNNRFLAERTGGTYSTLKVQPAELEDSGVYFCASRSWGVYTDTQYFGPGTRLTVL.

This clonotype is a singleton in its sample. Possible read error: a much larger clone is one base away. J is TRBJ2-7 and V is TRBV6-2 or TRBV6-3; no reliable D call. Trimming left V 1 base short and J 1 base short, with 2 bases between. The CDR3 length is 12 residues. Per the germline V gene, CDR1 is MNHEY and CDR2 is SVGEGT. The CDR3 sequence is CASSYWSYEQYF. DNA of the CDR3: TGTGCCAGCAGTTACTGGTCCTACGAGCAGTACTTC.

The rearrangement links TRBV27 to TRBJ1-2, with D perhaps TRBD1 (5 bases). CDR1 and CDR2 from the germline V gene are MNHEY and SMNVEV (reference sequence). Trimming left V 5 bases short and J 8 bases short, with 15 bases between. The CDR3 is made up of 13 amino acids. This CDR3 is CASSQNRRAGYTF. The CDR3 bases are TGTGCCAGCAGTCAAAACAGGAGGGCAGGCTACACCTTC.

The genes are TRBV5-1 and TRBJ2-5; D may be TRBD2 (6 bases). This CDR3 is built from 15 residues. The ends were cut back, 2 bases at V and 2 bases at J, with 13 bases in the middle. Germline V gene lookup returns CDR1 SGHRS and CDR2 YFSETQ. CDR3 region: CASSFAGLSQETQYF. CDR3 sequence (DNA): TGCGCCAGCAGCTTTGCGGGACTGTCACAAGAGACCCAGTACTTC.

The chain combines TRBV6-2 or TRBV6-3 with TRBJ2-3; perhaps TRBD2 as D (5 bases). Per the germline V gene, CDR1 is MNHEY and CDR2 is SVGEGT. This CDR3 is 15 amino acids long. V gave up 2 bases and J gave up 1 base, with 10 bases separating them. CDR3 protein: CASSYTGLRTDTQYF. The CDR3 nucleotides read TGTGCCAGCAGTTACACGGGGTTACGCACAGATACGCAGTATTTT.

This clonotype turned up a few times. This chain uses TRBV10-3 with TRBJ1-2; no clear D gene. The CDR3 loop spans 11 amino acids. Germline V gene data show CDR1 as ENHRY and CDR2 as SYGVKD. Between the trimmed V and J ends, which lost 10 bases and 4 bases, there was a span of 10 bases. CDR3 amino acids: CARYSGYGYTF. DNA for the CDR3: TGTGCCAGATACAGTGGCTATGGCTACACCTTC.

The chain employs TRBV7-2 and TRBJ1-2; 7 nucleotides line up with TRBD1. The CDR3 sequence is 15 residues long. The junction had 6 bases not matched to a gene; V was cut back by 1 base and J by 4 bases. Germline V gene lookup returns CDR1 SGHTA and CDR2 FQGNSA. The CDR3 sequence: CASSLGGTARYGYTF. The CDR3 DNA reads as TGTGCCAGCAGCTTAGGCGGGACAGCCCGCTATGGCTACACCTTC. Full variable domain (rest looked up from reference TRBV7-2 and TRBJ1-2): GAGVSQSPSNKVTEKGKDVELRCDPISGHTALYWYRQSLGQGLEFLIYFQGNSAPDKSGLPSDRFSAERTGGSVSTLTIQRTQQEDSAVYLCASSLGGTARYGYTFGSGTRLTVV.

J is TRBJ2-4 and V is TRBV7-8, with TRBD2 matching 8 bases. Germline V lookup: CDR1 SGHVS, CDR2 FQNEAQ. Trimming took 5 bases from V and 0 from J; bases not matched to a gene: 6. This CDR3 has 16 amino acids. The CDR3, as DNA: TGTGCCAGCAGCCCGCCGGGGGGGCTAGCCAAAAACATTCAGTACTTC. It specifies CASSPPGGLAKNIQYF.

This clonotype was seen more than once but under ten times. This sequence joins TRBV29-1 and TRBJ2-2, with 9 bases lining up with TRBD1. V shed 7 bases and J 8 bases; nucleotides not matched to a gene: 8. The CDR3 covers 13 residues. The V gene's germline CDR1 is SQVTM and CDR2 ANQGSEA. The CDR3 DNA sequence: TGCAGCGCCACAGGGGGCGCGTCTGGGGAGCTGTTTTTT. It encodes CSATGGASGELFF.

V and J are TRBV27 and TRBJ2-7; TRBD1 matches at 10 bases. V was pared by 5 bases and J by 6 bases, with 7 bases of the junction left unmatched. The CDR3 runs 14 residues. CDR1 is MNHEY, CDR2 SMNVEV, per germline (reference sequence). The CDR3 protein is CASSAAGTGAEQYF. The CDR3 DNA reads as TGTGCCAGCAGTGCCGCCGGGACAGGGGCCGAGCAGTACTTC.

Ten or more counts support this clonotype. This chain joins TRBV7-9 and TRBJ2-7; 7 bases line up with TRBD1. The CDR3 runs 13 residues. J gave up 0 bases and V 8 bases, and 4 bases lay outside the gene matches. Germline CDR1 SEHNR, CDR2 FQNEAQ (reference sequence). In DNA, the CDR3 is TGTGCCAGCGGGAGACAGGGCTCCTACGAGCAGTACTTC. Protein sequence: CASGRQGSYEQYF.